These 25 T cell receptor beta chains were all obtained from the same sample, sequenced in a study of regulatory T cells in long-lasting Graves disease. The sample's time point: persistent/refractory GD, antithyroid drugs over 5 years with positive TRAb. The TCR library used RNA extracted from PBMCs. The authors built TCR beta libraries using iRepertoire HTBI primers and Arm-PCR of CDR3 regions. TCRdb fed the multiplex PCR reads into MiXCR, producing one record per CDR3 protein. Of 600,000 to 800,000 distinct CDR3 sequences in the sample, 30% were seen once. The sequencing here drew on peripheral blood mononuclear cells (PBMCs), taken when the disease was refractory, from a patient treated with antithyroid drugs. The receptors here all came from a female donor with Graves disease.

The gene calls are TRBV6-2 or TRBV6-3 and TRBJ1-1; D unresolved. The V gene lost 3 bases and the J gene lost 3 bases, with 8 bases spanning the gap. CDR1 is MNHEY and CDR2 is SVGEGT in the germline V gene. The CDR3 is 13 amino acids. The DNA for the CDR3 is TGTGCCAGCAGTTATGCGAGGGACACTGAAGCTTTCTTT. Residues: CASSYARDTEAFF.

This clonotype was picked up many times. The chain recombines TRBV20-1 with TRBJ2-7, with D maybe TRBD2 (6 bases). Germline values: CDR1 DFQATT, CDR2 SNEGSKA (reference sequence). V lost 1 base, J lost 3 bases, and 13 bases lay in between. The CDR3 consists of 14 residues. CDR3 loop: CSARGASAGYEQYF. DNA of the CDR3: TGCAGTGCTAGAGGGGCTAGCGCTGGCTACGAGCAGTACTTC.

Ten or more counts support this clonotype. The V gene is TRBV6-1, the J gene TRBJ2-7, with TRBD1 matching 7 bases. The V segment lost 11 bases and the J segment 7 bases; nucleotides outside the gene matches: 14. Germline V CDR1 and CDR2: MNHNS, SASEGT. CDR3 length equals 13 residues. The CDR3 sequence is CAGDKDRRGEQYF. DNA for the CDR3: TGTGCCGGAGATAAGGACAGGAGAGGGGAGCAGTACTTC.

J is TRBJ2-2 and V is TRBV7-6, with 9 nucleotides matching TRBD1. Germline loops: CDR1 SGHVS, CDR2 FNYEAQ. V trimming: 3 bases; J trimming: 6 bases; junction bases outside the gene matches: 8. This CDR3 is 16 amino acids long. The CDR3 nucleotides are TGTGCCAGCAGCTTCACGGACAGGGGACGTTCCGGGGAGCTGTTTTTT. This codes for CASSFTDRGRSGELFF.

This clonotype showed up just a few times. V is TRBV5-1 and J is TRBJ1-5, with D possibly being TRBD1 (5 bases). The CDR3 consists of 15 residues. The germline CDR1 and CDR2 sequences are SGHRS and YFSETQ. Trimming removed 6 bases at V and 1 base at J, with 14 bases between. CDR3 coding DNA: TGCGCCAGCACCCGGGACGGAGGGAGCAATCAGCCCCAGCATTTT. This gives the protein CASTRDGGSNQPQHF.

V and J are TRBV15 and TRBJ1-1; no clear D. Trimming pared 0 bases from V and 6 bases from J, leaving 8 bases between. The germline V gene encodes CDR1 LNHNV and CDR2 YYDKDF (reference sequence). The CDR3 runs 13 residues. CDR3 bases: TGTGCCACCAGCAGAGATACGGACGCTGAAGCTTTCTTT. Translating gives CATSRDTDAEAFF.

The genes are TRBV30 and TRBJ1-2; D is uncertain. The V end was cut by 0 bases, the J end by 8 bases, with 13 bases between. Looked up from germline, CDR1 is GTSNPN and CDR2 is SVGIG (reference sequence). This CDR3 spans 13 amino acids. The DNA for the CDR3 is TGTGCCTGGAGTGTACAAAGGGCTGGGGGCTACACCTTC. It yields the protein CAWSVQRAGGYTF. Full variable domain (missing parts from reference TRBV30 and TRBJ1-2): SQTIHQWPATLVQPVGSPLSLECTVEGTSNPNLYWYRQAAGRGLQLLFYSVGIGQISSEVPQNLSASRPQDRQFILSSKKLLLSDSGFYLCAWSVQRAGGYTFGSGTRLTVV.

V usage is TRBV6-1 and J usage is TRBJ2-7, with 11 bases that match TRBD1. CDR3 length: 17 amino acids. Per the germline V gene, CDR1 is MNHNS and CDR2 is SASEGT. The V segment lost 1 base and the J segment 6 bases; nucleotides outside the gene matches: 11. DNA of the CDR3: TGTGCCAGCAGTGAAGTTGTATCCGGGACAGGGGGTTTCGAGCAGTACTTC. Its protein is CASSEVVSGTGGFEQYF.

The V call is TRBV4-1, the J call TRBJ1-4, with 10 bases matching TRBD1. J lost 8 bases, V lost 2 bases, and 8 bases had no gene match. The CDR3 is 16 residues long. Germline V CDR1 and CDR2: MGHRA, YSYEKL. CDR3 amino acids: CASSQPRTGGEEKLFF. As DNA, the CDR3 is TGCGCCAGCAGCCAACCAAGGACAGGGGGAGAAGAAAAACTGTTTTTT.

As concerns this clonotype: A clone one base away is much larger, so this may be a read error. Given the absence of the conserved phenylalanine or tryptophan at the CDR3 end, a read error is likely. The chain joins TRBV6-9 to TRBJ1-4; 9 positions match TRBD1. The germline gives CDR1 MNHGY, CDR2 SVAAGI. This CDR3 is built from 15 residues. V shed 3 bases, J shed 5 bases, and the junction held 4 bases outside the gene matches. This chain's CDR3 is CASSYTGGVNEKLFS. The CDR3 DNA reads as TGTGCCAGCAGTTACACAGGGGGCGTAAATGAAAAACTGTTTTCT.

The J gene is TRBJ1-3, the V gene TRBV2; no reliable D call. Trimming took off 7 bases at V and 4 bases at J, with 14 bases between the two ends. Germline V CDR1 and CDR2: SNHLY, FYNNEI. The CDR3 is made up of 14 amino acids. CDR3 DNA sequence: TGTGCCAGCACAGACCCCTCTTTCGGAAACACCATATATTTT. The encoded protein is CASTDPSFGNTIYF.

A few counts support this clonotype. The chain employs TRBV28 and TRBJ2-3; 8 bases map to TRBD2. The length of the CDR3 is 16 residues. The V and J ends lost 3 bases and 1 base, in that order; junction bases with no gene match: 6. Germline V gene data show CDR1 as MDHEN and CDR2 as SYDVKM. This CDR3 reads CASSLWASGRTDTQYF. For the CDR3, the DNA is TGTGCCAGCAGTTTGTGGGCTAGCGGGCGCACAGATACGCAGTATTTT.

The V call is TRBV15, the J call TRBJ2-5, with D maybe TRBD1 (7 bases). Germline assignment: CDR1 LNHNV and CDR2 YYDKDF (reference sequence). The CDR3 length is 17 residues. Deletions cut 6 bases from V and 1 base from J, with 21 bases between. Here the CDR3 DNA reads TGTGCCACCAGTAGACCATACCGCGGGACAGTCCAAGAGACCCAGTACTTC. The encoded protein is CATSRPYRGTVQETQYF.

The chain couples TRBV5-4 to TRBJ2-5; D uncertain. The V gene's germline CDR1 is SGHNT and CDR2 YYREEE (reference sequence). V was shortened by 4 bases and J by 3 bases, with 13 bases between the two germline ends. The CDR3 is 14 amino acids. In DNA form, the CDR3 reads TGTGCCAGCAGCCCCCCTGAGCCGGAAGAGACCCAGTACTTC. This codes for CASSPPEPEETQYF.

The genes are TRBV7-9 and TRBJ2-7; D not resolved. CDR1 SEHNR and CDR2 FQNEAQ come from the germline V gene (reference sequence). This CDR3 is built from 14 residues. The germline V and J ends were trimmed by 5 bases and 0 bases, with 11 bases remaining between them. In DNA, the CDR3 is TGTGCCAGCAGCCCATCCTCCGTCTCCTACGAGCAGTACTTC. Amino acids: CASSPSSVSYEQYF. Full variable domain (outside the CDR3, taken from reference TRBV7-9 and TRBJ2-7): DTGVSQNPRHKITKRGQNVTFRCDPISEHNRLYWYRQTLGQGPEFLTYFQNEAQLEKSRLLSDRFSAERPKGSFSTLEIQRTEQGDSAMYLCASSPSSVSYEQYFGPGTRLTVT.

There are many counts of this clonotype. For the CDR3, the DNA is TGTGCCAGCATCCGGGTCTTGTATGGCTACACCTTC. Translated, it gives CASIRVLYGYTF. This chain joins TRBV2 and TRBJ1-2; D uncertain. The CDR3 extends over 12 amino acids. Germline CDR1 reads SNHLY; CDR2 reads FYNNEI. With 7 bases removed from V and 5 bases from J, the gap between germline ends came to 11 bases.

The chain couples TRBV12-3 or TRBV12-4 to TRBJ2-1; D not certain. Trimming shortened V by 1 base and J by 0 bases, and 4 bases separated the two germline ends. The CDR3 is 14 residues long. CDR3 sequence: CASSLGYSYNEQFF. The DNA of the CDR3 is TGTGCCAGCAGTTTAGGCTACTCCTACAATGAGCAGTTCTTC.

The CDR3 DNA reads TGTGCCAGTAGTATGGACAGGCCCTTCGGGGAGCAGTACTTC. Translated: CASSMDRPFGEQYF. The chain couples TRBV19 to TRBJ2-7; the match to TRBD1 covers 7 bases. Per the germline V gene, CDR1 is LNHDA and CDR2 is SQIVND (reference sequence). The CDR3 runs to 14 residues. V lost 3 bases, J lost 7 bases, and 9 bases stayed unmatched.

V is TRBV12-3 or TRBV12-4 and J is TRBJ1-1; D remains ambiguous. Between the trimmed V and J ends, which lost 6 bases and 3 bases, there was a span of 23 bases. The CDR3 consists of 17 residues. CDR3 in DNA: TGTGCCAGCAGCAACCCCGGTAGGACGGGAGGATACACTGAAGCTTTCTTT. As protein: CASSNPGRTGGYTEAFF.

The chain links TRBV2 to TRBJ1-1, with D unclear. Per germline, CDR1 SNHLY and CDR2 FYNNEI. V shed 8 bases and J shed 2 bases, with 9 bases lying between them. The CDR3 runs to 12 residues. The CDR3 sequence: CASEATNTEAFF. The DNA for the CDR3 is TGTGCCAGCGAGGCAACTAACACTGAAGCTTTCTTT.

The gene calls are TRBV12-3 or TRBV12-4 and TRBJ2-3, with 10 nucleotides matching TRBD2. The CDR3 runs to 16 residues. Trimming took 1 base from V and 3 from J; bases not matched to a gene: 4. This chain's CDR3 is CASSLELAGWTDTQYF. The CDR3 nucleotides read TGTGCCAGCAGTTTAGAACTAGCGGGATGGACAGATACGCAGTATTTT.

The sample holds a few counts of this clonotype. CDR3 loop: CSAPVGDRVWYGYTF. The CDR3 nucleotides read TGCAGTGCTCCCGTAGGGGACAGGGTTTGGTATGGCTACACCTTC. The chain combines TRBV20-1 with TRBJ1-2; TRBD1 matches at 9 bases. The CDR3 has 15 residues. Germline V gene data show CDR1 as DFQATT and CDR2 as SNEGSKA (reference sequence). The V and J ends lost 5 bases and 5 bases, in that order; junction bases with no gene match: 12.

Ten or more counts support this clonotype. J is TRBJ1-2 and V is TRBV6-5, with unresolved D. CDR3 size: 13 residues. With 2 bases removed from V and 7 bases from J, the gap between germline ends came to 11 bases. The germline V gene has CDR1 MNHEY and CDR2 SVGAGI. CDR3 nucleotides: TGTGCCAGCAGTTACGCGGGCAATGGTGGCTACACCTTC. It encodes CASSYAGNGGYTF.

This clonotype appeared many times. The chain couples TRBV2 to TRBJ1-2, with D hard to call. The germline V gene encodes CDR1 SNHLY and CDR2 FYNNEI. The CDR3 covers 10 residues. Trimming took off 3 bases at V and 13 bases at J, with 9 bases between the two ends. The CDR3 nucleotides read TGTGCCAGCAGTGAGAGTCTGGCCACCTTC. Its protein product is CASSESLATF.

This clonotype was counted a few times. J is TRBJ1-2 and V is TRBV25-1; 8 nucleotides line up with TRBD1. The germline CDR1 and CDR2 sequences are MGHDK and SYGVNS. V was clipped by 3 bases and J by 8 bases; unmatched bases: 5. The CDR3 sequence is 13 residues long. CDR3 residues: CASSETGATGYTF. The DNA of the CDR3 is TGTGCCAGCAGTGAGACAGGGGCCACGGGCTACACCTTC.